The entry below gives a single T cell receptor beta chain sequence along with its context. Sequencing was performed with immunoSEQ multiplex PCR; in TCRdb, only in-frame clones are kept and a portion is missing. Found here are 200,000 to 250,000 clones, roughly 80% of them singletons; the top ten hold roughly 3.3%. CDR1 is SGHKS and CDR2 is YYEKEE in the germline V gene (reference sequence). J lost 3 bases, V lost 1 base, and 1 base had no gene match. The CDR3 length is 13 residues. This sample is drawn from a study of blood T cell repertoires in COVID-19. The V call is TRBV5-5, the J call TRBJ2-7, with 7 positions matching TRBD1. Sequencing used peripheral blood. The clonotype was recovered from a woman between 18 and 29 years old with acute or convalescent COVID-19. This chain's CDR3 is CASSLPGGYEQYF. CDR3 coding DNA: TGTGCCAGCAGCTTGCCAGGGGGCTACGAGCAGTACTTC. Full variable domain (remainder filled in from reference TRBV5-5 and TRBJ2-7): DAGVTQSPTHLIKTRGQQVTLRCSPISGHKSVSWYQQVLGQGPQFIFQYYEKEERGRGNFPDRFSARQFPNYSSELNVNALLLGDSALYLCASSLPGGYEQYFGPGTRLTVT.